This record concerns one T cell receptor (beta chain) sequence. Its antigen remains unknown. TCRdb reanalysed the reads using MiXCR and keeps one entry per CDR3 protein. The sample has approximately 120,000 distinct CDR3 sequences, around 28% seen once; the top ten hold roughly 77%. The entry originates in a study of T cell repertoires in cytomegalovirus infection. Study context: Public TCR beta signatures provided an indication of both CMV infection and a matching HLA type. General study findings and limits: The cumulative frequency of public TCR beta families identified carriers of CMV plus the relevant HLA. The ex vivo response was dominated by HLA-C-restricted CMV-specific TCR beta clonotypes.

The V end lost 5 bases, the J end lost 0 bases, and 16 bases lay between the germline ends. Germline loops: CDR1 SGHVT, CDR2 SQSDAQ. CDR3 length equals 16 residues. The sample in question was CD8+ T cells from cultured PBMCs, obtained from culture after CMV antigen stimulation. The clonotype comes from a human donor in good health (CMV status not recorded). Some clones in this sample may be carry-over from other donors' samples. The chain is built from TRBV7-4 and TRBJ2-5, with unresolved D. CDR3 region: CASSPPPDGYQETQYF. The CDR3 region has the DNA TGTGCCAGCAGCCCACCCCCAGACGGGTACCAAGAGACCCAGTACTTC. The variable domain in full, completed from reference TRBV7-4 and TRBJ2-5, reads GAGVSQSPRYKVAKRGRDVALRCDSISGHVTLYWYRQTLGQGSEVLTYSQSDAQRDKSGRPSGRFSAERPERSVSTLKIQRTEQGDSAVYLCASSPPPDGYQETQYFGPGTRLLVL.